The source of this T cell receptor beta chain is a study of blood T cell repertoires in COVID-19. Study summary: The United States, Italy and Spain supplied acute and convalescent COVID-19 samples.

TCRdb's table, derived via immunoSEQ multiplex PCR, lists solely in-frame clones and lacks some. The sample consists of 200,000 to 250,000 clones, over 80% of them appearing once. V was cut by 3 bases and J by 5 bases, with 11 bases left in between. CDR1 and CDR2 (germline): SGHRS, YFSETQ. The CDR3 consists of 13 residues. The count of this clone is one. Specimen: peripheral blood. The V call is TRBV5-1, the J call TRBJ2-5; D may be TRBD2 (5 bases). The receptor's source is a woman aged 25 to 39 with COVID-19, enrolled during active disease. The CDR3 DNA is TGCGCCAGCAGCTCGGAGGATTGGGAGACCCAGTACTTC. Protein: CASSSEDWETQYF.